This T cell receptor beta chain was recovered during a study of Ad26.COV2.S vaccination and SARS-CoV-2 variants. On the study more broadly: Each vaccinee took Ad26.COV2.S intramuscularly, once or twice 56 days apart.

As for this clone: Its specificity is unknown.

General study points: Higher spike-specific TCR breadth was found in vaccine recipients than in placebo recipients.

Treatment noted: roughly 18 received Ad26.COV2.S at low or high dose, single or two shots; five or six received placebo; per-sample allocation not given. It was on day 63 after the first vaccine or placebo injection that samples were taken. Built on an Ad26 vector, the vaccine expressed Wuhan-strain SARS-CoV-2 spike. Germline-derived CDR1 and CDR2 are MDHEN and SYDVKM. The V end lost 6 bases, the J end lost 6 bases, and 12 bases lay between the germline ends. The CDR3 covers 13 residues. Assay: immunoSEQ multiplex PCR; the TCRdb copy retains only in-frame clones and omits some. The sample records about 420,000 clones, more than 75% being singletons.

The chain links TRBV28 to TRBJ1-5, with D uncertain. The receptor's source is a person aged 18-65 years who received the Ad26.COV2.S COVID-19 vaccine or a placebo. The sample consisted of peripheral blood, taken in a trial of Ad26.COV2.S vaccine versus placebo. Here the CDR3 reads CASRERMAQPQHF. The CDR3 DNA is TGTGCCAGCAGAGAACGTATGGCTCAGCCCCAGCATTTT.